This T cell receptor (beta chain) was recovered during a study of blood T cells in healthy people across ages. Notes on the study in general: Naive CD4+ cells and diversity were both higher in long-lived donors than in aged donors.

A sample-barcoded 5' primer and a J-beta primer mix were used in a second PCR of roughly 6 to 11 cycles. Every cDNA molecule bore a tag from a template-switch adaptor containing 12 random nucleotides. From the 5' RACE reads, TCRdb called clonotypes with MiXCR, one entry per CDR3 protein. The sample consists of under 800,000 distinct CDR3 sequences, around a fifth of them appearing once. Of note for this clonotype: Its antigen is unidentified.

This sequence originates from a man between 65 and 80 years old in good health. Sequences were obtained from blood.

In DNA form, the CDR3 reads TGCGCCAGCAGCGGTGGGGGGGCTATAGTTTCGACAGATACGCAGTATTTT. Its protein is CASSGGGAIVSTDTQYF. The chain joins TRBV5-1 to TRBJ2-3; a possible D gene is TRBD2 (7 bases). Germline V gene lookup returns CDR1 SGHRS and CDR2 YFSETQ. The CDR3 covers 17 residues. V was shortened by 4 bases and J by 3 bases, with 21 bases between the two germline ends.